Sequencing of this T cell receptor (beta chain) was carried out in a study of somatic mutations in cytotoxic T cells in rheumatoid arthritis. The CDR3 is 15 amino acids. Germline V gene sequence: CDR1 SGHTA, CDR2 FQGTGA. V was clipped by 5 bases and J by 3 bases; unmatched bases: 7. The protocol was immunoSEQ multiplex PCR, while the TCRdb copy is restricted to in-frame clones and leaves out a portion. The sample carries 6,000 to 7,500 clones, around 68% recorded once. The source is a woman between 45 and 65 years old in good health. Specimen: CD8+ T cells sorted from blood. J is TRBJ2-3 and V is TRBV7-3, with TRBD2 matching 8 bases. CDR3 sequence (DNA): TGTGCCAGCAGCCAGGGACTAGGCGGGACAGATACGCAGTATTTT. Translated: CASSQGLGGTDTQYF.